Described below is a single TCR beta chain sequence and its context. The target antigen is unknown. The data stem from a study of cytomegalovirus exposure and HLA in healthy donors. The primer mix had 60 Vbeta and 13 Jbeta primers. Some clones are missing from TCRdb's copy, which holds only in-frame ones; the method was immunoSEQ multiplex PCR. In the table there are 110,000 to 150,000 clones, about 70% of which are singletons. Germline V CDR1 and CDR2: MNHEY, SMNVEV (reference sequence). The junction had 1 base not matched to a gene; V was cut back by 2 bases and J by 5 bases. The CDR3 extends over 14 amino acids. Findings of the study overall: In a later analysis, several top co-occurrence clusters appeared linked to parvovirus B19, influenza, CMV and Epstein-Barr virus. Across donors, presence/absence analyses took sequencing depth to be roughly uniform. Fewer N-insertions than the 666-donor mean were reportedly shown by an Asian-associated ancestry cluster in a later analysis.

The specimen sequenced was PBMCs. This clonotype was obtained from a woman aged 40 to 50 in good health and CMV-seronegative. The gene calls are TRBV27 and TRBJ2-7; 12 positions agree with TRBD2. CDR3 nucleotide sequence: TGTGCCAGCAGTTTACTAGCGGGAGGGGACGAGCAGTACTTC. It encodes CASSLLAGGDEQYF.